A selection of T cell receptor beta chains follows, all from one sample in a study of blood T cell repertoires in COVID-19. Clones were read by immunoSEQ multiplex PCR, and TCRdb kept only the in-frame ones, dropping some. Among about 140,000 clones listed, approximately 84% were seen once. The sequencing sample was made of PBMCs or T cells enriched from blood (not recorded which). The source of these receptors is a woman younger than 35 who had been exposed to COVID-19. Each CDR3 is given with its conserved first and last residue. A D gene is named only where the DNA matches it firmly. Clone size is stated in some rows and not others, as once, few, many or a class when expanded.

DNA: TGTGCCAGCAGCGGGAGGACTAGCGGGAGTGGGGCCGGGGAGCTGTTTTTT
CDR3: CASSGRTSGSGAGELFF
D: TRBD2
V: TRBV7-2
size: -
J: TRBJ2-2

DNA: TGTGCCAGCAGCCACTCTGCGAACAATGAGCAGTTCTTC
CDR3: CASSHSANNEQFF
D: -
V: TRBV3-1/TRBV3-2
size: few
J: TRBJ2-1

DNA: TGCGCCAGCAGCTTGACTGATACGCAGTATTTT
CDR3: CASSLTDTQYF
D: -
V: TRBV5-1
size: -
J: TRBJ2-3

DNA: TGTGCCAGCAGCCAAGCCCGGGACTTTCCCTACGAGCAGTACTTC
CDR3: CASSQARDFPYEQYF
D: -
V: TRBV14
size: -
J: TRBJ2-7

DNA: TGTGCCAGCAGCCTTTGGGGAGGGCGGTCTGGTAGCAATCAGCCCCAGCATTTT
CDR3: CASSLWGGRSGSNQPQHF
D: -
V: TRBV5-8
size: -
J: TRBJ1-5

DNA: TGTGCCAGCTCACTAAAGACTAGCGGTAACACAGATACGCAGTATTTT
CDR3: CASSLKTSGNTDTQYF
D: TRBD2
V: TRBV18
size: -
J: TRBJ2-3

DNA: TGTGCCAGCAGCTTATCCGGGAGCTTC
CDR3: CASSLSGSF
D: -
V: TRBV7-2
size: -
J: TRBJ2-7

DNA: TGCACCAGCAGCCAAGAACCCGGAGAGACCCAGTACTTC
CDR3: CTSSQEPGETQYF
D: -
V: TRBV1
size: -
J: TRBJ2-5

DNA: TGCGCCAGCAGCCCAATTTTAGGGAGCTCCTACAATGAGCAGTTCTTC
CDR3: CASSPILGSSYNEQFF
D: -
V: TRBV4-3
size: once
J: TRBJ2-1

DNA: TGTGCCAGCAGCCTGACAGAGCCTGGAAACACCATATATTTT
CDR3: CASSLTEPGNTIYF
D: -
V: TRBV7-2
size: -
J: TRBJ1-3

DNA: TGTGCCAGCAGCCTGCAGGGAAATCAGCCCCAGCATTTT
CDR3: CASSLQGNQPQHF
D: -
V: TRBV7-2
size: -
J: TRBJ1-5

DNA: TGCAGCGTTGGTGCAGGGGGGTATGGCTACACCTTC
CDR3: CSVGAGGYGYTF
D: TRBD1
V: TRBV29-1
size: -
J: TRBJ1-2

DNA: TGTGCCAGCAGTAGAGCGGGAGGGTTGAACGAGCAGTACTTC
CDR3: CASSRAGGLNEQYF
D: TRBD2
V: TRBV9
size: -
J: TRBJ2-7

DNA: TGTGCCTGGAGCCCCCCGATCTATAGCAATCAGCCCCAGCATTTT
CDR3: CAWSPPIYSNQPQHF
D: -
V: TRBV30
size: few
J: TRBJ1-5

DNA: TGTGCCAGTACCGCCCCGGGGGGGTACGGCAATCAGCCCCAGCATTTT
CDR3: CASTAPGGYGNQPQHF
D: -
V: TRBV19
size: -
J: TRBJ1-5

DNA: TGTGCCAGCAGTTCACATCTAGCGGGAGGCCAACTCTCCTACGAGCAGTACTTC
CDR3: CASSSHLAGGQLSYEQYF
D: TRBD2
V: TRBV27
size: -
J: TRBJ2-7

DNA: TGTGCCAGCAGAACTAGCGGGAGGGTTTACGAGCAGTACTTC
CDR3: CASRTSGRVYEQYF
D: TRBD2
V: TRBV6-5
size: -
J: TRBJ2-7

DNA: TGTGCCAGCAGCAAAGGTAAAGGTCCGGGACAGAAACGGGAGACCCAGTACTTC
CDR3: CASSKGKGPGQKRETQYF
D: -
V: TRBV21-1
size: -
J: TRBJ2-5

DNA: TGCGCCAGCAGCTCCCGGGGGACACAGGGGCCCCAAGAGACCCAGTACTTC
CDR3: CASSSRGTQGPQETQYF
D: -
V: TRBV5-1
size: -
J: TRBJ2-5

DNA: TGTGCCAGCAGCTTAGATCTCAGGGGAAAGCACTTC
CDR3: CASSLDLRGKHF
D: -
V: TRBV11-2
size: -
J: TRBJ2-7

DNA: TGTGCCAGCAGCTTAGTCGGCTCACTCACGGGGGATACGCAGTATTTT
CDR3: CASSLVGSLTGDTQYF
D: -
V: TRBV7-2
size: -
J: TRBJ2-3

DNA: TGTGCCAGCTCACCGGAGGGCTCCGGGGCCAACGTCCTGACTTTC
CDR3: CASSPEGSGANVLTF
D: -
V: TRBV18
size: -
J: TRBJ2-6

DNA: TGTGCCAGCAGCCAAGGGGGACTAGGCAATGAGCAGTTCTTC
CDR3: CASSQGGLGNEQFF
D: TRBD2
V: TRBV3-1/TRBV3-2
size: -
J: TRBJ2-1

DNA: TGTGCCAGCAGCGTACCGACACTTGCCACAGATACGCAGTATTTT
CDR3: CASSVPTLATDTQYF
D: -
V: TRBV5-5
size: -
J: TRBJ2-3

DNA: TGTGCCAGCAGCTCGTCCGGGACAGGCTTTTCACCCCTCCACTTT
CDR3: CASSSSGTGFSPLHF
D: TRBD1
V: TRBV7-9
size: -
J: TRBJ1-6

DNA: TGTGCCAGCAGCTTATCGACTAGCGGGAGTCCCCAAGAGACCCAGTACTTC
CDR3: CASSLSTSGSPQETQYF
D: TRBD2
V: TRBV7-9
size: -
J: TRBJ2-5

DNA: TGTGCCACCAGTGAGGGAGGGTTTAATCAGCCCCAGCATTTT
CDR3: CATSEGGFNQPQHF
D: -
V: TRBV24-1
size: -
J: TRBJ1-5

DNA: TGTGCCTGGAGTACCAGGGTTTGGGAGACCCAGTACTTC
CDR3: CAWSTRVWETQYF
D: -
V: TRBV30
size: -
J: TRBJ2-5

DNA: TGTGCCAGCAGGCAGGGACTTCCGCGAGATACGCAGTATTTT
CDR3: CASRQGLPRDTQYF
D: -
V: TRBV6-5
size: -
J: TRBJ2-3

DNA: TGTGCCAGCAGCCCCGGGACTAGCGGGAGTACTGCAGATACGCAGTATTTT
CDR3: CASSPGTSGSTADTQYF
D: TRBD2
V: TRBV11-2
size: few
J: TRBJ2-3

DNA: TGTGCCAGTAGTATTTTCGGCAACCCGAGGGGCTACACCTTC
CDR3: CASSIFGNPRGYTF
D: -
V: TRBV19
size: -
J: TRBJ1-2

DNA: TGTGCCAGTAGTCCATTAGACAGGGGCGATCAGCCCCAGCATTTT
CDR3: CASSPLDRGDQPQHF
D: TRBD1
V: TRBV19
size: once
J: TRBJ1-5

DNA: TGTGCCAGCAGTTTATACAGCCGGGACAATGGCTACACCTTC
CDR3: CASSLYSRDNGYTF
D: -
V: TRBV6-2/TRBV6-3
size: -
J: TRBJ1-2